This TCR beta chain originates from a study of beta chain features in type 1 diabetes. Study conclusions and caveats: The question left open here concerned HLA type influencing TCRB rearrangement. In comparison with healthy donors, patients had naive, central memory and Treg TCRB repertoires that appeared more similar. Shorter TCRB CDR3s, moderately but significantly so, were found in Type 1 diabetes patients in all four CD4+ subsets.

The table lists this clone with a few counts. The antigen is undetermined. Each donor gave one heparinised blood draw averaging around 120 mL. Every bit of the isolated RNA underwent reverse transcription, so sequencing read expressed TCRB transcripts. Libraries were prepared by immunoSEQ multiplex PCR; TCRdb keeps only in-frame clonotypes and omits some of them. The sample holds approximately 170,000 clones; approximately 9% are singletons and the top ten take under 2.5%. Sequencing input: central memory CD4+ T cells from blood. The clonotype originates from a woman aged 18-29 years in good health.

CDR3 DNA: TGTGCCAGCAGCCAGCGGGACAGAGAGCAGTACTTC. Encoded protein: CASSQRDREQYF. This sequence joins TRBV4-2 and TRBJ2-7, with D possibly being TRBD1 (7 bases). Germline V gene lookup returns CDR1 LGHNA and CDR2 YNFKEQ. The CDR3 contains 12 residues. The V end was cut by 3 bases, the J end by 7 bases, with 10 bases between.